This TCR beta chain originates from a study of blood T cells in healthy people across ages. Healthy Caucasian individuals from Russia aged about 6 to 90 served as donors. The CDR3 totals 15 residues. Per germline, CDR1 SGHTA and CDR2 FQGTGA. The V end lost 5 bases, the J end lost 1 base, and 14 bases lay between the germline ends. A sample-barcoded 5' primer and a J-beta primer mix were used in a second PCR of roughly 6 to 11 cycles. A single record per CDR3 protein comes from TCRdb applying MiXCR to the 5' RACE reads. Among about 1,600,000 distinct CDR3 sequences, around 39% were seen once, and the ten largest hold 6.5% to 10%.

The TCR was taken from a young woman in good health. The chain has TRBV7-3 and TRBJ1-1, with D maybe TRBD1 (5 bases). The sequenced sample was blood. The CDR3 DNA reads TGTGCCAGCAGCACTTCCGGGACGGCGAACACTGAAGCTTTCTTT. Translating it yields CASSTSGTANTEAFF.